These T cell receptor beta chains were read from a single sample in a study of blood T cell repertoires in COVID-19. The assay was immunoSEQ multiplex PCR, and TCRdb's table has in-frame clones only and misses some. The repertoire holds about 64,000 clones, around 73% seen once, with approximately 12% in the top ten. The specimen was peripheral blood. These receptors originate from a man aged 80 or over with acute or convalescent COVID-19. Each CDR3 is given with its conserved first and last residue. D genes are given only for firm matches. Only part of the rows carry a size: once, few, many, or a class if the clone is expanded.

clone size,D gene,J gene,V gene,CDR3 protein,CDR3 DNA
.,.,TRBJ2-3,TRBV7-6,CASSLRQGDTQYF,TGTGCCAGCAGCTTACGCCAGGGGGATACGCAGTATTTT
.,TRBD1,TRBJ1-5,TRBV5-1,CASSETGAQNQPQHF,TGCGCCAGCAGCGAGACAGGGGCCCAGAATCAGCCCCAGCATTTT
once,TRBD2,TRBJ2-7,TRBV5-6,CASSAGGPGTSGTYEQYF,TGTGCCAGCAGCGCGGGAGGCCCCGGGACTAGCGGGACATACGAGCAGTACTTC
few,TRBD1,TRBJ1-1,TRBV5-1,CASTPTGGTEAFF,TGCGCCAGCACTCCGACAGGGGGCACTGAAGCTTTCTTT
.,.,TRBJ2-7,TRBV5-4,CASSPGTAPTHEQYF,TGTGCCAGCAGCCCCGGAACAGCTCCGACCCACGAGCAGTACTTC
.,TRBD1,TRBJ2-1,TRBV6-1,CASSEAEVTGARIF,TGTGCCAGCAGTGAAGCGGAGGTGACAGGGGCCCGGATCTTC
.,.,TRBJ1-1,TRBV7-3,CASSYQGNTEAFF,TGTGCCAGCAGCTATCAGGGGAACACTGAAGCTTTCTTT
.,TRBD1,TRBJ2-7,TRBV24-1,CATSDPGQGAWEQYF,TGTGCCACCAGTGATCCAGGACAGGGGGCGTGGGAGCAGTACTTC
.,TRBD1,TRBJ1-4,TRBV5-1,CASSNTGASTNEKLFF,TGCGCCAGCAGCAATACAGGGGCCTCAACTAATGAAAAACTGTTTTTT
.,.,TRBJ1-1,TRBV3-1/TRBV3-2,CASSPAQATNTEAFF,TGTGCCAGCAGCCCGGCGCAGGCCACGAACACTGAAGCTTTCTTT
.,.,TRBJ1-5,TRBV29-1,CSVTTEGSGNQPQHF,TGCAGCGTCACGACGGAGGGGTCTGGCAATCAGCCCCAGCATTTT
few,.,TRBJ1-3,TRBV9,CASSVEAGAGNTIYF,TGTGCCAGCAGCGTAGAGGCGGGGGCTGGAAACACCATATATTTT
few,TRBD1,TRBJ1-6,TRBV7-2,CASSLGQYLHF,TGTGCCAGCAGCTTGGGACAGTACCTCCACTTT
few,.,TRBJ1-3,TRBV6-1,CASSGWGGPSGNTIYF,TGTGCCAGCAGTGGATGGGGGGGGCCCTCTGGAAACACCATATATTTT
once,TRBD1,TRBJ1-2,TRBV2,CASSEAGTGADGYTF,TGTGCCAGCAGTGAAGCCGGGACAGGGGCAGATGGCTACACCTTC
few,TRBD1,TRBJ1-3,TRBV7-2,CASSFSQGAGGNTIYF,TGTGCCAGCAGCTTTAGCCAGGGGGCAGGGGGAAACACCATATATTTT
.,.,TRBJ2-5,TRBV5-4,CASSLTGKQETQYF,TGTGCCAGCAGCTTGACAGGGAAACAAGAGACCCAGTACTTC
.,.,TRBJ1-2,TRBV28,CASRERGANYGYTF,TGTGCCAGCAGAGAACGGGGGGCGAACTATGGCTACACCTTC
.,.,TRBJ1-3,TRBV29-1,CSVVTTGNTIYF,TGCAGCGTTGTGACTACTGGAAACACCATATATTTT
.,.,TRBJ2-1,TRBV5-1,CASSSGTRNEQFF,TGCGCCAGCAGCTCCGGGACTCGCAATGAGCAGTTCTTC
.,.,TRBJ2-7,TRBV3-1/TRBV3-2,CASSLGPIDEQYF,TGTGCCAGCAGCCTGGGGCCAATCGACGAGCAGTACTTC
few,.,TRBJ1-1,TRBV6-6,CASSIRDIPTEAFF,TGTGCCAGCAGCATACGGGACATCCCCACTGAAGCTTTCTTT
once,TRBD1,TRBJ2-1,TRBV24-1,CATRGQGSGGEQFF,TGTGCCACCAGGGGACAGGGGAGTGGTGGTGAGCAGTTCTTC
.,.,TRBJ1-4,TRBV4-1,CASSQVAQGDEKLFF,TGCGCCAGCAGCCAAGTGGCACAGGGTGACGAAAAACTGTTTTTT
medium-sized,.,TRBJ1-4,TRBV7-9,CASSSNPNVEKLFF,TGTGCCAGCAGCTCTAACCCAAACGTGGAAAAACTGTTTTTT
.,.,TRBJ2-7,TRBV27,CASAPGAYYEQYF,TGTGCCAGCGCCCCTGGAGCGTACTACGAGCAGTACTTC
.,.,TRBJ1-5,TRBV6-5,CASSSQGTNQPQHF,TGTGCCAGCAGTTCACAGGGAACCAATCAGCCCCAGCATTTT
.,TRBD1,TRBJ2-7,TRBV27,CASGRDRDFYEQYF,TGTGCCAGCGGGAGGGACAGGGATTTCTACGAGCAGTACTTC
.,.,TRBJ2-7,TRBV19,CASSRGVVPYEQYF,TGTGCCAGTAGCAGGGGGGTCGTACCCTACGAGCAGTACTTC
.,.,TRBJ2-2,TRBV7-3,CASSLNSRGTGELFF,TGTGCCAGCAGCTTAAATAGCCGGGGCACCGGGGAGCTGTTTTTT
.,TRBD2,TRBJ2-7,TRBV2,CASSEVGLADLEQYF,TGTGCCAGCAGTGAAGTAGGACTAGCGGACTTGGAGCAGTACTTC
.,.,TRBJ2-5,TRBV23-1,CASSQYRVSETQYF,TGCGCCAGCAGTCAATATCGGGTTTCGGAGACCCAGTACTTC
once,TRBD1,TRBJ1-1,TRBV5-4,CASSLQQGSTEAFF,TGTGCCAGCAGCTTGCAACAGGGGAGCACTGAAGCTTTCTTT
.,.,TRBJ2-7,TRBV10-3,CAISVPGSSYEQYF,TGTGCCATCAGTGTCCCCGGGAGCTCCTACGAGCAGTACTTC
.,.,TRBJ1-1,TRBV7-9,CASSLMEQAFF,TGTGCCAGCAGCTTGATGGAGCAAGCTTTCTTT
few,.,TRBJ1-5,TRBV6-6,CASSSLGQLNQPQHF,TGTGCCAGCAGTTCCCTGGGGCAGCTCAATCAGCCCCAGCATTTT
.,.,TRBJ1-2,TRBV6-1,CASSEQRLPTYGYTF,TGTGCCAGCAGTGAACAGAGACTACCAACCTATGGCTACACCTTC
.,TRBD1,TRBJ1-1,TRBV5-1,CASSWDRGSTEAFF,TGCGCCAGCAGCTGGGACAGGGGGTCCACTGAAGCTTTCTTT
.,.,TRBJ1-2,TRBV3-1/TRBV3-2,CASSQGPSGGYTF,TGTGCCAGCAGCCAAGGTCCCTCAGGGGGCTACACCTTC
.,TRBD1,TRBJ1-1,TRBV2,CASRGQLNTEAFF,TGTGCCAGCAGGGGACAGCTGAACACTGAAGCTTTCTTT